Listed here are 24 T cell receptor beta chains from one sample, sequenced in a study of siplizumab effects on memory and regulatory T cells. The assay was immunoSEQ multiplex PCR, and TCRdb's table has in-frame clones only and misses some. The table shows approximately 92,000 clones, with 90% to 95% occurring only once. Sequencing input: non-Treg CD4+ T cells sorted from blood. The receptors derive from a human donor in good health.

This clone has a handful of counts. The chain employs TRBV6-6 and TRBJ2-5; D is unclear. V was clipped by 5 bases and J by 2 bases, with 6 bases between them. Per germline, CDR1 MNHNY and CDR2 SVGAGI (reference sequence). The CDR3 runs 12 residues. CDR3 sequence (DNA): TGTGCCAGCAGTATGGGACAAGAGACCCAGTACTTC. Translation gives CASSMGQETQYF.

The rearrangement uses TRBV6-5 and TRBJ1-2; D unresolved. The germline CDR1 and CDR2 sequences are MNHEY and SVGAGI. Trimming cost V 6 bases and J 8 bases, with 16 bases left between them. The CDR3 is 13 amino acids. The DNA of the CDR3 is TGTGCCAGCAGCACCGACTCCGGCCGGGGCTACACCTTC. It encodes CASSTDSGRGYTF.

The CDR3 sequence: CAWSLPPSWGHEKLFF. The CDR3 DNA reads TGTGCCTGGAGTCTTCCTCCTTCCTGGGGCCATGAAAAACTGTTTTTT. This chain joins TRBV30 and TRBJ1-4; D is possibly TRBD1 (5 bases). This CDR3 region has 16 residues. Germline CDR1 reads GTSNPN; CDR2 reads SVGIG (reference sequence). Trimming removed 2 bases at V and 6 bases at J, with 19 bases between.

The rearrangement joins TRBV5-1 to TRBJ2-7, with 10 positions matching TRBD2. Germline V gene sequence: CDR1 SGHRS, CDR2 YFSETQ. V shed 6 bases and J 6 bases; nucleotides not matched to a gene: 12. This CDR3 region has 15 residues. The CDR3 protein is CASTPGTSGIGEQYF. CDR3 sequence (DNA): TGCGCCAGCACACCCGGTACTAGCGGGATCGGCGAGCAGTACTTC.

This clone was found once. This chain links TRBV10-3 with TRBJ2-4; 8 bases fit TRBD1. The ends lost 5 bases at V and 1 base at J; junction bases unmatched: 4. Germline CDR1 reads ENHRY; CDR2 reads SYGVKD. The CDR3 covers 15 residues. The chain's CDR3 is CAISPTGEAKNIQYF. CDR3 DNA: TGTGCCATCAGTCCGACAGGGGAGGCCAAAAACATTCAGTACTTC.

The chain has TRBV11-2 and TRBJ2-7; 7 positions match TRBD2. The germline CDR1 and CDR2 sequences are SGHAT and FQNNGV. The CDR3 spans 14 residues. J gave up 5 bases and V 2 bases, and 6 bases lay outside the gene matches. The CDR3 here is CASSLRRELHEQYF. As DNA, the CDR3 is TGTGCCAGCAGCTTAAGGCGGGAGTTGCACGAGCAGTACTTC.

V is TRBV5-6 and J is TRBJ2-7; D unresolved. This CDR3 has 15 residues. Germline CDR1 SGHDT, CDR2 YYEEEE. The ends were cut back, 0 bases at V and 6 bases at J, with 16 bases in the middle. CDR3 sequence: CASSLGSWGTGEQYF. The CDR3 nucleotides are TGTGCCAGCAGCTTGGGGTCATGGGGAACCGGCGAGCAGTACTTC.

This chain connects TRBV19 to TRBJ1-5, with TRBD1 identical over 7 bases. Germline V gene data show CDR1 as LNHDA and CDR2 as SQIVND (reference sequence). CDR3 length: 14 residues. V lost 10 bases to trimming and J lost 6 bases; unmatched junction nucleotides: 12. In nucleotides, the CDR3 is TGTGCCACAGCGGACAGGATCGCCGGTCAGCCCCAGCATTTT. The encoded protein is CATADRIAGQPQHF.

V and J are TRBV4-1 and TRBJ2-5; 12 positions agree with TRBD2. Germline V gene sequence: CDR1 MGHRA, CDR2 YSYEKL. J gave up 5 bases and V 1 base, and 5 bases lay outside the gene matches. The CDR3 has 16 amino acids. Written as DNA, the CDR3 is TGCGCCAGCAGCCAAGGGACTAGCGGGAATTTCGAGACCCAGTACTTC. Translated: CASSQGTSGNFETQYF.

V usage is TRBV16 and J usage is TRBJ1-4; 7 nucleotides agree with TRBD1. The germline CDR1 and CDR2 sequences are KGHSY and FQNENV. This CDR3 has 15 amino acids. After removal of 2 bases from V and 5 bases from J, the junction contained 5 bases not matched to a gene. CDR3 region: CASSQNRGGNEKLFF. CDR3 nucleotides: TGTGCCAGCAGCCAAAACAGGGGAGGCAATGAAAAACTGTTTTTT.

This clone was observed once. This rearrangement joins TRBV2 to TRBJ2-2, with 8 bases matching TRBD2. V lost 0 bases, J lost 4 bases, and 10 bases stayed unmatched. In germline, CDR1 is SNHLY, CDR2 FYNNEI. The CDR3 loop spans 18 amino acids. The CDR3 DNA reads as TGTGCCAGCAGTGAAGCAGGGTACGTCGGGAGGGCCACCGGGGAGCTGTTTTTT. Its translation: CASSEAGYVGRATGELFF.

This chain connects TRBV4-1 to TRBJ2-7; D is unresolved. The CDR3 runs to 14 residues. The germline V and J ends were trimmed by 0 bases and 2 bases, with 8 bases remaining between them. Germline V gives CDR1 MGHRA, CDR2 YSYEKL. This CDR3 is CASSQDFGTYEQYF. The DNA of the CDR3 is TGCGCCAGCAGCCAAGATTTTGGGACCTACGAGCAGTACTTC.

This clone occurred once. The chain has TRBV11-1 and TRBJ2-7, with 7 bases aligning to TRBD2. With V trimmed by 3 bases and J by 7 bases, 3 bases remained unmatched. Germline values: CDR1 SGHAT, CDR2 FQDESV (reference sequence). This CDR3 contains 12 residues. This chain's CDR3 is CASSFIAGEQYF. In DNA form, the CDR3 reads TGTGCCAGCAGCTTCATAGCGGGTGAGCAGTACTTC.

The CDR3 reads CASSSPTATLRNTIYF. In DNA, the CDR3 is TGTGCCAGCAGTTCTCCGACAGCGACCTTACGAAACACCATATATTTT. V gene TRBV6-6 combines with J gene TRBJ1-3; maybe TRBD1 (5 bases). The V end was cut by 4 bases, the J end by 5 bases, with 18 bases between. Germline CDR1 MNHNY, CDR2 SVGAGI (reference sequence). The CDR3 runs to 16 residues.

The chain has TRBV10-1 and TRBJ2-7; D not certain. The length of the CDR3 is 13 residues. V was cut by 1 base and J by 6 bases, with 10 bases left in between. Germline V CDR1 and CDR2: WNHNN, SYGVQD (reference sequence). The CDR3 sequence: CASSEYLNSEQYF. CDR3 nucleotides: TGCGCCAGCAGTGAGTATTTGAACAGCGAGCAGTACTTC.

The chain recombines TRBV19 with TRBJ2-1; TRBD1 might be the D (6 bases). Germline CDR1 is LNHDA and CDR2 is SQIVND (reference sequence). CDR3 length equals 15 residues. Trimming took 9 bases from V and 2 from J, leaving 17 bases between them. For the CDR3, the DNA is TGTGCCAGCCAGCTCATCAGGGGCCCCTACAATGAGCAGTTCTTC. This sequence encodes CASQLIRGPYNEQFF.

The V call is TRBV6-5, the J call TRBJ2-7; D is ambiguous. Trimming left V 2 bases short and J 8 bases short, with 10 bases between. The length of the CDR3 is 12 residues. Germline V CDR1 and CDR2: MNHEY, SVGAGI. This CDR3 reads CASSYGRGQQYF. The CDR3 nucleotides are TGTGCCAGCAGTTACGGGCGAGGCCAGCAGTACTTC.

J is TRBJ1-1 and V is TRBV12-5, with unresolved D. The CDR3 loop spans 14 amino acids. The V and J ends lost 7 bases and 0 bases respectively, with 12 bases between them. Germline CDR1 and CDR2: LGHNT and FRNRAP. The CDR3, as DNA: TGTGCTAGTGCTCAGAGCGGGCTGAACACTGAAGCTTTCTTT. Its translation: CASAQSGLNTEAFF.

This chain connects TRBV30 to TRBJ1-5; 8 bases line up with TRBD1. With V trimmed by 5 bases and J by 7 bases, 7 bases remained unmatched. CDR1 is GTSNPN and CDR2 is SVGIG in the germline V gene (reference sequence). This CDR3 is built from 13 residues. CDR3 bases: TGTGCCTGGGGTGAGACAGGGGTCCAGCCCCAGCATTTT. This sequence encodes CAWGETGVQPQHF. The variable domain in full, with the rest retrieved from reference TRBV30 and TRBJ1-5, is SQTIHQWPATLVQPVGSPLSLECTVEGTSNPNLYWYRQAAGRGLQLLFYSVGIGQISSEVPQNLSASRPQDRQFILSSKKLLLSDSGFYLCAWGETGVQPQHFGDGTRLSIL.

Only one count was recorded for this clone. CDR3: CASSRDSEQETQYF. The CDR3 bases are TGTGCCAGCAGCAGAGACTCGGAACAAGAGACCCAGTACTTC. The gene calls are TRBV7-9 and TRBJ2-5; D unresolved. V was cut by 5 bases and J by 2 bases, with 12 bases left in between. The CDR3 runs to 14 residues. CDR1 is SEHNR and CDR2 is FQNEAQ in the germline V gene (reference sequence).

The chain employs TRBV15 and TRBJ2-7; D ambiguous. The V end was cut by 3 bases, the J end by 3 bases, with 12 bases between. This CDR3 comprises 14 residues. Per germline, CDR1 LNHNV and CDR2 YYDKDF (reference sequence). CDR3 in DNA: TGTGCCACCAGCAGGGGTAATTCCTACTACGAGCAGTACTTC. It specifies CATSRGNSYYEQYF.

The V call is TRBV7-9, the J call TRBJ1-1, with D unclear. V shed 7 bases and J shed 1 base, with 16 bases lying between them. CDR3 length equals 15 residues. Per the germline V gene, CDR1 is SEHNR and CDR2 is FQNEAQ (reference sequence). The DNA for the CDR3 is TGTGCCAGCACCGCGCGCCCAGGAGAGAACACTGAAGCTTTCTTT. Translated: CASTARPGENTEAFF.

This clone was seen a single time. The V call is TRBV18, the J call TRBJ2-1, with 14 bases that match TRBD2. The CDR3 runs 16 residues. From germline, CDR1 is KGHSH and CDR2 LQKENI. With 4 bases clipped from V and 5 bases from J, the junction kept 4 bases outside the gene matches. The DNA of the CDR3 is TGTGCCAGCTCACAACGACTAGCGGGAGGGAACAATGAGCAGTTCTTC. Residues: CASSQRLAGGNNEQFF.

This clone was recorded once. The chain is built from TRBV27 and TRBJ2-5; 7 bases are a match to TRBD2. The length of the CDR3 is 15 residues. Germline CDR1 and CDR2: MNHEY and SMNVEV (reference sequence). V was pared by 7 bases and J by 3 bases, with 11 bases of the junction left unmatched. This CDR3 reads CASTRSSGEEETQYF. In nucleotides, the CDR3 is TGTGCCAGCACCCGCTCGAGCGGGGAGGAAGAGACCCAGTACTTC.